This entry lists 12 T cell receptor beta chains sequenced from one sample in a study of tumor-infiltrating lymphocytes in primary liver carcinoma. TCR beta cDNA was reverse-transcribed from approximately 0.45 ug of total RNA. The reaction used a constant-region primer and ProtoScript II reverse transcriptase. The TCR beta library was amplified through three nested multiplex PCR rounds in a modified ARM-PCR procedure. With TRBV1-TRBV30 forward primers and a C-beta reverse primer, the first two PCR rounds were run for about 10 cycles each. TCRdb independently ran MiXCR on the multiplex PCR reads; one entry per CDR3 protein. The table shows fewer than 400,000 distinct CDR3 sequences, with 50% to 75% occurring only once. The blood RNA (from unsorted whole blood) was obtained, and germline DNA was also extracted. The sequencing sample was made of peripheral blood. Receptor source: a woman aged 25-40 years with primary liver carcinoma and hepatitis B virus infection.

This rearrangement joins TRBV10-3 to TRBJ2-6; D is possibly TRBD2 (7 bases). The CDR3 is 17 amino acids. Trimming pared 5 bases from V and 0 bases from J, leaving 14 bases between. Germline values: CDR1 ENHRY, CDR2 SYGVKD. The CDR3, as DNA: TGTGCCATCAGTAATCGGGGGGCGTTCTCTGGGGCCAACGTCCTGACTTTC. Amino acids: CAISNRGAFSGANVLTF.

CDR3 sequence reads: CASSSSTQGTEKLFF. The CDR3 DNA follows: TGTGCCAGCAGCTCCTCGACCCAGGGAACTGAAAAACTGTTTTTT. The chain employs TRBV7-9 and TRBJ1-4, with D perhaps matching TRBD1 (5 bases). The ends were cut back, 4 bases at V and 7 bases at J, with 16 bases in the middle. Germline CDR1 reads SEHNR; CDR2 reads FQNEAQ (reference sequence). This CDR3 has 15 amino acids.

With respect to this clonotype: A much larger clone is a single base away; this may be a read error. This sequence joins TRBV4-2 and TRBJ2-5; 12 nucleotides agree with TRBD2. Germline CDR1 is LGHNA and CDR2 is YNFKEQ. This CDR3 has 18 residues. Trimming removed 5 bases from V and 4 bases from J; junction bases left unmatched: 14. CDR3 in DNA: TGTGCCAGCAGCTCACAAATTCCTAGCGGGAGGGCACGAGAGACCCAGTACTTC. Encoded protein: CASSSQIPSGRARETQYF.

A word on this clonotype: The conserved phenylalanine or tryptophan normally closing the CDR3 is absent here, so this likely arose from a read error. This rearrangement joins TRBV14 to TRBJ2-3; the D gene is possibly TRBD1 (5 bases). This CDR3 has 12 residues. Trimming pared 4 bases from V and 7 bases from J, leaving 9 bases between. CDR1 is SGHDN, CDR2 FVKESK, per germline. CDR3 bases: TGTGCCAGCAGCCCCCAGGGTCATACGCAGTATCTT. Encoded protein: CASSPQGHTQYL.

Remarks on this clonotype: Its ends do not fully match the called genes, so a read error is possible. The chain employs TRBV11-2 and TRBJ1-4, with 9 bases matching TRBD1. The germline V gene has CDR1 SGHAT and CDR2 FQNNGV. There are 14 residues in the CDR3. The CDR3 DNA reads TGTACCAGCAGCTGGACAGGGGTTGGTGAGAAACTGTTTTTT. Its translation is CTSSWTGVGEKLFF.

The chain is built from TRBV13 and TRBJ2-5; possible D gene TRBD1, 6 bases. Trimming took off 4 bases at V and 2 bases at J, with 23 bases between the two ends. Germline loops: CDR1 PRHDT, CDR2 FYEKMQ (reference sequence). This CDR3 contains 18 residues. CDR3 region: CASSSKPPITGLQETQYF. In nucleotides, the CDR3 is TGTGCCAGCAGCTCAAAGCCCCCTATTACAGGGTTGCAAGAGACCCAGTACTTC.

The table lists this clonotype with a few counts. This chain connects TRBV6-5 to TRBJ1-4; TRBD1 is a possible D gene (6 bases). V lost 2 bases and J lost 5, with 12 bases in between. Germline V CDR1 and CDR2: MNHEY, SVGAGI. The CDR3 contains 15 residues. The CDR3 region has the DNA TGTGCCAGCAGTTACACGACAGGACCAAATGAAAAACTGTTTTTT. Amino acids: CASSYTTGPNEKLFF.

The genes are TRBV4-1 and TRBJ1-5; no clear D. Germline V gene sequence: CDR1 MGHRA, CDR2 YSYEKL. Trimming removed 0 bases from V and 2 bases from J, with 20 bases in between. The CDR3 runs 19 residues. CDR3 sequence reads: CASSQELVGYAGGNQPQHF. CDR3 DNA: TGCGCCAGCAGCCAAGAGTTGGTTGGGTACGCTGGGGGCAATCAGCCCCAGCATTTT.

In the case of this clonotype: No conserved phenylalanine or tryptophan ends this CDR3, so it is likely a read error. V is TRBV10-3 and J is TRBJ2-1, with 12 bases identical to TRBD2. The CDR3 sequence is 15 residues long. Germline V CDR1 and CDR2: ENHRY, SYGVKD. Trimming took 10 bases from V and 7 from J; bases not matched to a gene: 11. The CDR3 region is CATQNALAGGNEQFI. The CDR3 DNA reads TGTGCCACACAAAACGCACTAGCGGGAGGTAATGAGCAGTTCATC.

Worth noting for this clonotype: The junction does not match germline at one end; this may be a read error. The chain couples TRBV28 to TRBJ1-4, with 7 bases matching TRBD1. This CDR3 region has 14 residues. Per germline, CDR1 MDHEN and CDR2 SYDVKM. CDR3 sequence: CASSFQGGDEKPFF. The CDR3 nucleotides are TGTGCCAGCAGTTTCCAGGGGGGCGATGAAAAACCGTTTTTT.

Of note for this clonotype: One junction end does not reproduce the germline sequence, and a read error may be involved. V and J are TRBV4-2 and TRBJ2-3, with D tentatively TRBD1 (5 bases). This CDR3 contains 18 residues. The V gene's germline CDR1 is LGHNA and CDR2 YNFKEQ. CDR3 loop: CANSQGLIDWGDTDTQYF. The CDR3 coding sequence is TGTGCCAACAGCCAAGGCCTAATTGACTGGGGCGATACAGATACGCAGTATTTT.

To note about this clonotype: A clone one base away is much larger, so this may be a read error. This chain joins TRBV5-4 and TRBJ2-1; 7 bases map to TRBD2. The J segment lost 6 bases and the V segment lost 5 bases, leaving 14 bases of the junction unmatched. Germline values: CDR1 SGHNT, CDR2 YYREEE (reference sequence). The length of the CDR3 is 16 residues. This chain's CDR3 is CASRIDRVSGFNEQFF. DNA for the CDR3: TGTGCCAGCAGAATAGATCGGGTTAGCGGGTTCAATGAGCAGTTCTTC. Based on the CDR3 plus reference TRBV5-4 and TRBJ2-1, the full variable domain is ETGVTQSPTHLIKTRGQQVTLRCSSQSGHNTVSWYQQALGQGPQFIFQYYREEENGRGNFPPRFSGLQFPNYSSELNVNALELDDSALYLCASRIDRVSGFNEQFFGPGTRLTVL.